The 30 T cell receptor beta chains reported below all come from one sample, sequenced in a study of T cell responses to AZD1222 COVID-19 vaccine. Measured with immunoSEQ multiplex PCR; TCRdb has only the in-frame clones, and not every one. The sample consists of 50,000 to 65,000 clones, 81% of them appearing once. Sample: peripheral blood, taken 28 days after the second AZD1222 dose. These receptors came from an adult who received the AZD1222 COVID-19 vaccine.

The chain combines TRBV27 with TRBJ1-4; weak D call: TRBD1 (5 bases). Germline CDR1 MNHEY, CDR2 SMNVEV (reference sequence). This CDR3 spans 17 amino acids. Trimming pared 5 bases from V and 0 bases from J, leaving 16 bases between. The CDR3 region has the DNA TGTGCCAGCAGTCCGATGGGGGTCGGTGCAACTAATGAAAAACTGTTTTTT. It codes for CASSPMGVGATNEKLFF.

This clone was observed once. The V and J genes are TRBV27 and TRBJ2-1, with a possible D match to TRBD2 (5 bases). With 6 bases removed from V and 7 bases from J, the gap between germline ends came to 16 bases. Germline V gene data show CDR1 as MNHEY and CDR2 as SMNVEV (reference sequence). CDR3 length: 14 amino acids. CDR3 DNA: TGTGCCAGCAGGCCTACTAGGATTGCAAATGAGCAGTTCTTC. Protein sequence: CASRPTRIANEQFF.

V usage is TRBV7-6 and J usage is TRBJ2-3, with TRBD2 matching 13 bases. The CDR3 loop spans 17 amino acids. Germline V CDR1 and CDR2: SGHVS, FNYEAQ. V gave up 0 bases and J gave up 4 bases; unmatched junction bases: 4. Written as DNA, the CDR3 is TGTGCCAGCAGCTTAGCAAGGACTAGCGGGAGTTCAGATACGCAGTATTTT. Translated, it gives CASSLARTSGSSDTQYF.

The rearrangement joins TRBV10-3 to TRBJ2-7; D gene ambiguous. CDR1 and CDR2 from the germline V gene are ENHRY and SYGVKD. Trimming stripped 10 bases from V and 2 bases from J, with 9 bases between. CDR3 length: 11 amino acids. CDR3 sequence (DNA): TGTGCCAGTTCATCTACCTACGAGCAGTACTTC. The encoded protein is CASSSTYEQYF.

This clone was counted a few times. This chain uses TRBV19 with TRBJ2-6, with D perhaps matching TRBD1 (6 bases). This CDR3 region has 14 residues. Trimming stripped 9 bases from V and 4 bases from J, with 13 bases between. The V gene's germline CDR1 is LNHDA and CDR2 SQIVND (reference sequence). CDR3 sequence (DNA): TGTGCCAGCTCCCAGGGGACAGGGGCCAACGTCCTGACTTTC. Its translation is CASSQGTGANVLTF.

This rearrangement joins TRBV19 to TRBJ2-7; 8 bases align to TRBD2. From germline, CDR1 is LNHDA and CDR2 SQIVND (reference sequence). The CDR3 sequence is 14 residues long. J was trimmed by 1 base and V by 3 bases; bases with no gene match: 2. In DNA form, the CDR3 reads TGTGCCAGTAGTATCCGGGAGGGTTCCTACGAGCAGTACTTC. The encoded protein is CASSIREGSYEQYF. The full variable domain, rest sourced from reference TRBV19 and TRBJ2-7, is DGGITQSPKYLFRKEGQNVTLSCEQNLNHDAMYWYRQDPGQGLRLIYYSQIVNDFQKGDIAEGYSVSREKKESFPLTVTSAQKNPTAFYLCASSIREGSYEQYFGPGTRLTVT.

This clone has just one count. The rearrangement links TRBV28 to TRBJ1-2, with TRBD1 identical over 8 bases. CDR1 is MDHEN, CDR2 SYDVKM, per germline. J was trimmed by 4 bases and V by 5 bases; bases with no gene match: 12. CDR3 length: 16 residues. The CDR3: CASSQSRDRTLYGYTF. The CDR3, as DNA: TGTGCCAGCAGTCAGTCCCGGGACAGGACACTCTATGGCTACACCTTC.

The chain uses TRBV7-3 and TRBJ2-1, with 8 bases identical to TRBD2. Trimming took 5 bases from V and 3 from J; bases not matched to a gene: 9. This CDR3 contains 16 residues. Germline V lookup: CDR1 SGHTA, CDR2 FQGTGA. CDR3 nucleotide sequence: TGTGCCAGCAGCCCGTCGGTGACTAGCGTCTACAATGAGCAGTTCTTC. Its translation is CASSPSVTSVYNEQFF.

DNA of the CDR3: TGTGCCAGCAGCAAAGGGGGTATTACCGGACAGGGGAAGAACATTCAGTACTTC. Translation: CASSKGGITGQGKNIQYF. The rearrangement joins TRBV21-1 to TRBJ2-4; the table assigns TRBD1, which was not confirmed against the DNA. TRBV21-1 is an annotated pseudogene. The CDR3 sequence is 18 residues long.

The gene calls are TRBV7-3 and TRBJ2-6; the D gene is possibly TRBD1 (6 bases). This CDR3 is built from 19 residues. The germline V gene encodes CDR1 SGHTA and CDR2 FQGTGA. Trimming stripped 1 base from V and 0 bases from J, with 16 bases between. The CDR3 sequence is CASSLRAAGANSGANVLTF. The CDR3 region has the DNA TGTGCCAGCAGCTTAAGGGCGGCAGGGGCGAACTCTGGGGCCAACGTCCTGACTTTC.

Note on this clone: Compared with germline, one end of the junction differs, possibly owing to a read error. V gene TRBV7-6 combines with J gene TRBJ2-1, with 8 bases identical to TRBD2. This CDR3 has 11 residues. Germline V gene lookup returns CDR1 SGHVS and CDR2 FNYEAQ. The CDR3 region has the DNA TGTGCCAGCAGCTTAGCAGGACTAGCAGTCTTC. Translating gives CASSLAGLAVF.

J is TRBJ1-2 and V is TRBV19, with D tentatively TRBD1 (6 bases). Germline V gene lookup returns CDR1 LNHDA and CDR2 SQIVND (reference sequence). V was clipped by 10 bases and J by 4 bases, with 13 bases between them. The CDR3 covers 12 residues. DNA for the CDR3: TGTGCCACCCCTTTGGGGGCCTATGGCTACACCTTC. Translating gives CATPLGAYGYTF.

V and J are TRBV7-9 and TRBJ2-1, with D possibly being TRBD1 (5 bases). The germline gives CDR1 SEHNR, CDR2 FQNEAQ (reference sequence). V dropped 6 bases and J dropped 5 bases, with 14 bases sitting between them. The CDR3 is made up of 14 amino acids. The CDR3 protein is CASSLTQVNNEQFF. The CDR3 DNA follows: TGTGCCAGCAGTTTAACACAGGTCAACAATGAGCAGTTCTTC.

This clone was detected only a few times. The chain uses TRBV5-4 and TRBJ2-7; 9 nucleotides match TRBD2. The V gene's germline CDR1 is SGHNT and CDR2 YYREEE (reference sequence). This CDR3 region has 15 residues. Losses at the gene ends were 5 bases for V and 3 bases for J; bases not matched to a gene: 9. CDR3 in amino acids: CASSPGRSGGYEQYF. The CDR3 bases are TGTGCCAGCAGTCCCGGCCGTAGCGGGGGCTACGAGCAGTACTTC. Complete variable domain (other parts from reference TRBV5-4 and TRBJ2-7): ETGVTQSPTHLIKTRGQQVTLRCSSQSGHNTVSWYQQALGQGPQFIFQYYREEENGRGNFPPRFSGLQFPNYSSELNVNALELDDSALYLCASSPGRSGGYEQYFGPGTRLTVT.

The chain combines TRBV7-2 with TRBJ1-5; D is perhaps TRBD1 (5 bases). V lost 5 bases and J 7 bases, leaving 9 bases between the germline ends. In germline, CDR1 is SGHTA, CDR2 FQGNSA. This CDR3 contains 12 residues. The CDR3: CASSEGSQPQHF. The CDR3 coding sequence is TGTGCCAGCAGCGAGGGGAGCCAGCCCCAGCATTTT.

The rearrangement uses TRBV7-8 and TRBJ2-1, with D possibly matching TRBD1 (6 bases). The V end lost 6 bases, the J end lost 8 bases, and 17 bases lay between the germline ends. The CDR3 has 14 residues. Germline V gene lookup returns CDR1 SGHVS and CDR2 FQNEAQ. The CDR3 sequence: CASSRYRVGDEQFF. The DNA for the CDR3 is TGTGCCAGCAGTAGGTACAGGGTTGGGGATGAGCAGTTCTTC.

The chain carries TRBV5-1 and TRBJ2-3; 8 bases match TRBD1. The CDR3 runs to 15 residues. Germline CDR1 SGHRS, CDR2 YFSETQ. After removal of 0 bases from V and 4 bases from J, the junction contained 4 bases not matched to a gene. The CDR3 spells CASSLGQGPPDTQYF. Written as DNA, the CDR3 is TGCGCCAGCAGCTTGGGACAGGGGCCCCCAGATACGCAGTATTTT.

The chain employs TRBV28 and TRBJ2-3; D uncertain. Germline V lookup: CDR1 MDHEN, CDR2 SYDVKM. This CDR3 has 12 residues. V was clipped by 8 bases and J by 2 bases, with 8 bases between them. The CDR3 DNA reads TGTGCCAGCGGAGACCCCACAGATACGCAGTATTTT. Protein product: CASGDPTDTQYF.

This chain uses TRBV2 with TRBJ2-7; D possibly corresponds to TRBD1 (6 bases). Germline values: CDR1 SNHLY, CDR2 FYNNEI. Trimming took 7 bases from V and 3 from J, leaving 22 bases between them. This CDR3 spans 16 amino acids. CDR3 residues: CASTSPWTDHSYEQYF. CDR3 DNA: TGTGCCAGCACCAGCCCTTGGACAGACCACAGCTACGAGCAGTACTTC.

This clone has only a few counts. J is TRBJ2-7 and V is TRBV11-2; D remains ambiguous. V lost 0 bases to trimming and J lost 10 bases, with 10 bases between them. CDR1 and CDR2 (germline): SGHAT, FQNNGV. This CDR3 spans 12 amino acids. CDR3 bases: TGTGCCAGCAGCTTAGATTGGTATCCTCAGTACTTC. This translates into CASSLDWYPQYF.

This clone was seen just once. The rearrangement uses TRBV5-1 and TRBJ1-6; 10 bases match TRBD1. V was clipped by 0 bases and J by 9 bases; unmatched bases: 6. Germline V CDR1 and CDR2: SGHRS, YFSETQ. The CDR3 runs to 16 residues. The CDR3 DNA follows: TGCGCCAGCAGCTTGGACTTAAGGACAGGGGGTTCACCCCTCCACTTT. It translates to CASSLDLRTGGSPLHF.

The rearrangement uses TRBV6-5 and TRBJ2-3, with no clear D. Germline V gene sequence: CDR1 MNHEY, CDR2 SVGAGI. Trimming stripped 8 bases from V and 0 bases from J, with 12 bases between. The CDR3 length is 14 residues. CDR3 nucleotides: TGTGCCAGCCGCGTCGGAACTAGCACAGATACGCAGTATTTT. This codes for CASRVGTSTDTQYF.

The gene calls are TRBV5-6 and TRBJ2-5, with 7 bases matching TRBD1. This CDR3 has 15 amino acids. Germline-derived CDR1 and CDR2 are SGHDT and YYEEEE. Trimming cost V 1 base and J 2 bases; bases outside gene matches: 5. In DNA, the CDR3 is TGTGCCAGCAGCTTGTTTCCGGGACAGCAAGAGACCCAGTACTTC. Its protein product is CASSLFPGQQETQYF.

The chain recombines TRBV6-6 with TRBJ1-4; no reliable D call. The CDR3 covers 13 residues. Between the trimmed V and J ends, which lost 6 bases and 8 bases, there was a span of 13 bases. From germline, CDR1 is MNHNY and CDR2 SVGAGI (reference sequence). As DNA, the CDR3 is TGTGCCAGCAGCCCTCTAGCAGACGAAAAACTGTTTTTT. As protein: CASSPLADEKLFF.

The chain uses TRBV10-3 and TRBJ1-5; a weak D match, TRBD1 (5 bases). The length of the CDR3 is 13 residues. The germline CDR1 and CDR2 sequences are ENHRY and SYGVKD. The ends were cut back, 6 bases at V and 4 bases at J, with 10 bases in the middle. CDR3 protein: CAISRDQNQPQHF. The CDR3 nucleotides read TGTGCCATCAGCAGGGATCAAAATCAGCCCCAGCATTTT.

CDR3 bases: TGTGCCAGCAGAACCGGGACAGGGGCGCGCGAAAAACTGTTTTTT. Its translation is CASRTGTGAREKLFF. This chain uses TRBV27 with TRBJ1-4, with TRBD1 matching over 10 bases. This CDR3 contains 15 residues. With V trimmed by 6 bases and J by 8 bases, 9 bases remained unmatched. Germline-derived CDR1 and CDR2 are MNHEY and SMNVEV (reference sequence).

V and J are TRBV30 and TRBJ2-2, with TRBD2 matching over 8 bases. The CDR3 loop spans 15 amino acids. Germline values: CDR1 GTSNPN, CDR2 SVGIG (reference sequence). Trimming removed 3 bases from V and 0 bases from J; junction bases left unmatched: 3. CDR3 sequence: CAWRPGGANTGELFF. The DNA of the CDR3 is TGTGCCTGGAGACCGGGGGGGGCGAACACCGGGGAGCTGTTTTTT.

The V call is TRBV7-8, the J call TRBJ2-7; the D gene is possibly TRBD1 (5 bases). The CDR3 totals 12 residues. CDR1 is SGHVS, CDR2 FQNEAQ, per germline. Trimming shortened V by 4 bases and J by 5 bases, and 9 bases separated the two germline ends. The CDR3 DNA reads as TGTGCCAGCAGCTGGGGCCTTAACGAGCAGTACTTC. It translates to CASSWGLNEQYF.

V usage is TRBV19 and J usage is TRBJ2-3; 11 nucleotides match TRBD2. CDR1 LNHDA and CDR2 SQIVND come from the germline V gene (reference sequence). The CDR3 is 15 amino acids. V gave up 6 bases and J gave up 4 bases; unmatched junction bases: 6. For the CDR3, the DNA is TGTGCCAGTAGCTTACTAGCGGGAGAAGCAGATACGCAGTATTTT. Its protein product is CASSLLAGEADTQYF.

This clone was seen many times. CDR3 in amino acids: CASRDSISSYNEQFF. CDR3 DNA sequence: TGTGCCAGTAGGGACTCGATTAGCTCCTACAATGAGCAGTTCTTC. The rearrangement joins TRBV19 to TRBJ2-1; tentatively, D is TRBD2 (5 bases). Germline lookup yields CDR1 LNHDA and CDR2 SQIVND (reference sequence). Trimming removed 6 bases from V and 0 bases from J, with 12 bases in between. The CDR3 loop spans 15 amino acids.